The 3 T cell receptor beta chains given below trace back to one sample, sequenced in a study of cytomegalovirus exposure and HLA in healthy donors. Vbeta (60) and Jbeta (13) primers were used in the PCR. Here immunoSEQ multiplex PCR was the method, and the copy in TCRdb shows in-frame clones only, minus some. Among fewer than 200,000 clones listed, approximately 79% were seen once. The sample comprised PBMCs. The receptor set was obtained from a man aged 40-55 years in good health and CMV-seropositive.

The chain couples TRBV4-2 to TRBJ1-2, with TRBD1 as a possible D gene (6 bases). V lost 1 base, J lost 5 bases, and 17 bases lay in between. This CDR3 contains 16 residues. Germline CDR1 reads LGHNA; CDR2 reads YNFKEQ. CDR3 coding DNA: TGTGCCAGCAGCCAAGCGGAAGGCGGGGGGCTGTATGGCTACACCTTC. Protein: CASSQAEGGGLYGYTF.

The chain carries TRBV28 and TRBJ2-2, with 7 bases fitting TRBD1. The CDR3 spans 14 residues. Germline V gene lookup returns CDR1 MDHEN and CDR2 SYDVKM. With V trimmed by 4 bases and J by 4 bases, 3 bases remained unmatched. CDR3 loop: CASSWPGGTGELFF. The CDR3 DNA reads TGTGCCAGCAGTTGGCCAGGGGGCACCGGGGAGCTGTTTTTT.

CDR3 region: CASSSSGTRSYEQYF. As DNA, the CDR3 is TGTGCCAGCAGCTCATCCGGGACACGCTCCTACGAGCAGTACTTC. The genes are TRBV7-9 and TRBJ2-7; D is possibly TRBD1 (6 bases). Germline assignment: CDR1 SEHNR and CDR2 FQNEAQ (reference sequence). The CDR3 is 15 residues long. Deletions cut 4 bases from V and 0 bases from J, with 13 bases between.